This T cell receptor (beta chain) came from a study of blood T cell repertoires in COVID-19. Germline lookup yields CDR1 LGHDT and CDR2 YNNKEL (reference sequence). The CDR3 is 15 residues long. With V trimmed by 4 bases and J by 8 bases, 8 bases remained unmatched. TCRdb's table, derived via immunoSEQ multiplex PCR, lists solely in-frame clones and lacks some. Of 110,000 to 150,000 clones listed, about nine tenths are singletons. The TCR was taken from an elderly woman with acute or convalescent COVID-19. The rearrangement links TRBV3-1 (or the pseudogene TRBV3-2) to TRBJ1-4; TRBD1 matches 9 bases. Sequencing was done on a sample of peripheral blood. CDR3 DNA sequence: TGTGCCAGCAGCCCCTGGACAGGGGCGGACGAAAAACTGTTTTTT. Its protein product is CASSPWTGADEKLFF.